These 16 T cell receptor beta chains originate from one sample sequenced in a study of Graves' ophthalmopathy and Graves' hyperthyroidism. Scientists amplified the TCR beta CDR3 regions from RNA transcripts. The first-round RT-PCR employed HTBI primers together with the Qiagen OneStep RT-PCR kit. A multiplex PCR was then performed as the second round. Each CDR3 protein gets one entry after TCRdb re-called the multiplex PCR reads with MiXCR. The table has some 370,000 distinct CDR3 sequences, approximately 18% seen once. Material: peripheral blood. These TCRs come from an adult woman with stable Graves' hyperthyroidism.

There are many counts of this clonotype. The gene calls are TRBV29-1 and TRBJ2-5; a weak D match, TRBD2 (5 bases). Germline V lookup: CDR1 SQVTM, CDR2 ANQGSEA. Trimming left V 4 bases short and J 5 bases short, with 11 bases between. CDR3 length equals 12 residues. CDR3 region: CSVVGGWETQYF. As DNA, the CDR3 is TGCAGCGTTGTAGGCGGGTGGGAGACCCAGTACTTC.

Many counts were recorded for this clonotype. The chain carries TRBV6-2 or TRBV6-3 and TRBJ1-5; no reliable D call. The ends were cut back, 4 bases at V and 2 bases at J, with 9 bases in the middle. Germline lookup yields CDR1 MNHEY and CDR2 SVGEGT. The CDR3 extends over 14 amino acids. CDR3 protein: CASSSGIRNQPQHF. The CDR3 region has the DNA TGTGCCAGCAGTTCGGGGATCCGCAATCAGCCCCAGCATTTT.

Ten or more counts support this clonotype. This CDR3 reads CASSYSAGANGELFF. In nucleotides, the CDR3 is TGTGCCAGCAGTTACTCGGCAGGGGCGAACGGGGAGCTGTTTTTT. V gene TRBV6-5 combines with J gene TRBJ2-2, with D possibly matching TRBD1 (6 bases). Germline-derived CDR1 and CDR2 are MNHEY and SVGAGI. V lost 0 bases to trimming and J lost 7 bases, with 12 bases between them. The CDR3 loop spans 15 amino acids.

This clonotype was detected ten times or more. CDR3 sequence reads: CASSSGQGASYEQYF. In nucleotides, the CDR3 is TGTGCCAGCAGTTCCGGACAGGGGGCGTCATACGAGCAGTACTTC. The chain links TRBV27 to TRBJ2-7; the match to TRBD1 covers 11 bases. There are 15 residues in the CDR3. V lost 4 bases to trimming and J lost 4 bases; unmatched junction nucleotides: 6. The germline gives CDR1 MNHEY, CDR2 SMNVEV (reference sequence).

CDR3 protein: CASTRMNGELFF. CDR3 DNA: TGTGCCAGCACCCGGATGAACGGGGAGCTGTTTTTT. This chain connects TRBV6-1 to TRBJ2-2; D remains ambiguous. Trimming pared 7 bases from V and 7 bases from J, leaving 10 bases between. The CDR3 runs to 12 residues. Germline CDR1 reads MNHNS; CDR2 reads SASEGT.

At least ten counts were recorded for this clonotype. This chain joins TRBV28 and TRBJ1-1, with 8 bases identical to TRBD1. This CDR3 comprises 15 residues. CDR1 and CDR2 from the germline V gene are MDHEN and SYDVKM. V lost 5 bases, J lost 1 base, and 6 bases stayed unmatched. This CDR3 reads CASSPPDRANTEAFF. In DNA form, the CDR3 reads TGTGCCAGCAGTCCACCGGACAGGGCGAACACTGAAGCTTTCTTT.

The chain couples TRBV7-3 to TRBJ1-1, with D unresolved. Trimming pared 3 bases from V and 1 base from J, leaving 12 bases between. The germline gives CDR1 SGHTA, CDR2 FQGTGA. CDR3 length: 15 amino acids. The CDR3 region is CASSFGRFSNTEAFF. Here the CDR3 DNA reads TGTGCCAGCAGCTTTGGACGTTTTTCGAACACTGAAGCTTTCTTT. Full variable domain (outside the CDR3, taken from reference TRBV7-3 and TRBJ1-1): GAGVSQTPSNKVTEKGKYVELRCDPISGHTALYWYRQSLGQGPEFLIYFQGTGAADDSGLPNDRFFAVRPEGSVSTLKIQRTERGDSAVYLCASSFGRFSNTEAFFGQGTRLTVV.

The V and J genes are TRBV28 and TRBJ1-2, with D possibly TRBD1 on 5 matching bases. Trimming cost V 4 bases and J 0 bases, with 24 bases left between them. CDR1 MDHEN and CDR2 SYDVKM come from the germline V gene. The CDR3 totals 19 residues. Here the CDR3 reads CASSSGRRGRLLANYGYTF. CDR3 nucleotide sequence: TGTGCCAGCAGTTCAGGAAGAAGGGGACGGCTCTTAGCTAACTATGGCTACACCTTC.

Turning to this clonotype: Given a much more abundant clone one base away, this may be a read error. In DNA, the CDR3 is TGTGCCAGCCGTTTTACGGGGGGCGGATATCAGCCCCAGCATTTT. Protein: CASRFTGGGYQPQHF. The V gene is TRBV28, the J gene TRBJ1-5; D may be TRBD1 (6 bases). Germline loops: CDR1 MDHEN, CDR2 SYDVKM. This CDR3 comprises 15 residues.

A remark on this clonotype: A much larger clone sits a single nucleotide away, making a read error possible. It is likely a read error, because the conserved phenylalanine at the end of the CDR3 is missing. In DNA, the CDR3 is TGTGCCAGCAGTCTCCTGGACAGTTCAGGCGGCTATGGCTACACCTAC. This translates into CASSLLDSSGGYGYTY. The genes are TRBV28 and TRBJ1-2; D might be TRBD1 (6 bases). Germline V CDR1 and CDR2: MDHEN, SYDVKM. The length of the CDR3 is 16 residues. V was shortened by 5 bases and J by 4 bases, with 20 bases between the two germline ends.

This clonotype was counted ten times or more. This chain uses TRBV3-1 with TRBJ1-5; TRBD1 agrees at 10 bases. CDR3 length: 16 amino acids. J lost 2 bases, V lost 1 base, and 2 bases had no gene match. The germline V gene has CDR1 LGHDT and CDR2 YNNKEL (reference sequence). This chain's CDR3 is CASSQAGTGGNQPQHF. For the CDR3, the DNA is TGTGCCAGCAGCCAAGCCGGGACAGGGGGCAATCAGCCCCAGCATTTT.

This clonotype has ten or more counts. CDR3 sequence: CATSRSYLETLNTEAFF. The CDR3, as DNA: TGTGCCACCAGCCGATCTTACTTAGAGACCTTGAACACTGAAGCTTTCTTT. V usage is TRBV15 and J usage is TRBJ1-1; D remains unclear. The CDR3 totals 17 residues. Trimming stripped 5 bases from V and 0 bases from J, with 19 bases between. Germline V lookup: CDR1 LNHNV, CDR2 YYDKDF (reference sequence).

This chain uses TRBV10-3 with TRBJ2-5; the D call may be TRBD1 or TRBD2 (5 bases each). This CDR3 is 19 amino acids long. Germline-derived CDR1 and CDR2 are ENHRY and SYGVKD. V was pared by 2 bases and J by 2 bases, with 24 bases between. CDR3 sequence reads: CAISEMGTGSAIVQETQYF. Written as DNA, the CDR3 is TGTGCCATCAGTGAGATGGGGACGGGGTCGGCAATAGTACAAGAGACCCAGTACTTC.

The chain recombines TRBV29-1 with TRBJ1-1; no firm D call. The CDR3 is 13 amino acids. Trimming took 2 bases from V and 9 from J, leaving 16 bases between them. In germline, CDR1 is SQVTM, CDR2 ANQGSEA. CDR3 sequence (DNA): TGCAGCGTTGAACCGGTCGTTTTAGTGAAAGCTTTCTTT. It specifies CSVEPVVLVKAFF.

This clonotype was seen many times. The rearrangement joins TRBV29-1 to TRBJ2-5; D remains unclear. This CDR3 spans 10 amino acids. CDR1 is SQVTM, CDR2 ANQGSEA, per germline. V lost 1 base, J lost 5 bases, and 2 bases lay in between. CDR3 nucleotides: TGCAGCGTTGAAGTCGAGACCCAGTACTTC. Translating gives CSVEVETQYF.

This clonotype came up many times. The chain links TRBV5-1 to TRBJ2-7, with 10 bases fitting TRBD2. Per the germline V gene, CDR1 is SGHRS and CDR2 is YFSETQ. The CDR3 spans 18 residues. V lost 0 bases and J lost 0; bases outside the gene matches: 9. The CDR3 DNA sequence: TGCGCCAGCAGCTTGGAAACTAGCGGGACCCCCGGCTCCTACGAGCAGTACTTC. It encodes CASSLETSGTPGSYEQYF.